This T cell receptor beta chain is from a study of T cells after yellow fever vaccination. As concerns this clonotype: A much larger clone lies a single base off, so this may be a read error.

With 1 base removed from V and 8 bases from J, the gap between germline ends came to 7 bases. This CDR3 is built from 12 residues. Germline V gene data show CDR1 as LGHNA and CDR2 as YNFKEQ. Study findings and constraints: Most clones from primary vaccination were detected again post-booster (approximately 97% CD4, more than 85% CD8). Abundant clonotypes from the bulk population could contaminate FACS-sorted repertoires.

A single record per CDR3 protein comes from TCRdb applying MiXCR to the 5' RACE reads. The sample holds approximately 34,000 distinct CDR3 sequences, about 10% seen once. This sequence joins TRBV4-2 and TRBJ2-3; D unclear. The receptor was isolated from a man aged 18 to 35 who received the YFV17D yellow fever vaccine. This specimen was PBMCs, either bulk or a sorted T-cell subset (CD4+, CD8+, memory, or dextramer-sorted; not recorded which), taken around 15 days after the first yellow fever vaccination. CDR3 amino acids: CASSQAGRTQYF. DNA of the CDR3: TGTGCCAGCAGCCAAGCCGGGCGTACGCAGTATTTT.